Below, one T cell receptor beta chain is given with its context. No antigen is known for it. No much larger clonotype is one base removed from it; base qualities were not supplied. Library method: 5' RACE. TCRdb lists the instrument as NextSeq 500. The TCR library protocol attached unique molecular identifiers to individual cDNA molecules to correct for sequencing error and PCR bias. TCR alpha and beta chains were both sequenced, and the abundances of alpha and beta sequences in each sample were closely correlated with each other. The published analysis was carried out like this. V gene, J gene and CDR3 annotation of TCR sequences was performed with Decombinator V4. Expanded TCRs were defined as changing significantly between any two time points under a Poisson model with p below 0.0001. TCR abundances were normalised to the total number of TCRs sequenced per sample and were expressed as counts per million. TRAV1-2 paired with TRAJ12, TRAJ20 or TRAJ33 defined MAIT TCRs, while TRAV10 paired with TRAJ18 defined iNKT TCRs. VDJdb, accessed 1 November 2021, was searched for CMV, EBV and SARS-CoV-2 annotated TCRs, with TCRs annotated for multiple antigens excluded. The public reads were reanalyzed by TCRdb: fastp trimming at Q25, MiXCR alignment, in-frame beta chains only. Each record represents a unique CDR3 protein, reported with the most common genes and DNA among its rows. The V and J calls here are based on TCRdb, not the publication. This sample is represented by 55,000 to 70,000 distinct CDR3 sequences; over 4% of them were singletons. The ten largest clones represent around 5% of the sample.

V and J are truncated by 5 bases and 2 bases respectively, leaving an intervening sequence of 10 bases. Looking up the germline V gene yields CDR1 MGHDK and CDR2 SYGVNS. Measured from the cysteine to the phenylalanine, the CDR3 is 13 residues long. The only DNA kept is the CDR3, 39 bases in frame from the first base. The data were taken from a study of early T cells in non-severe SARS-CoV-2 infection (dated by TCRdb to the early 2020s). About the study as a whole: Because TCR sequencing was done on bulk RNA from unsorted whole blood, the alpha and beta chains could not be paired. Study-wide conclusions, independent of this receptor: VDJdb matching was skewed toward anti-spike CD8 responses, so virus-specific expansions were likely underestimated and private and CD4 specificities were missed.

The study was a case-control design nested within a healthcare worker cohort in London, UK, with weekly nasopharyngeal swab PCR tests and blood sampling. Healthcare workers were recruited between 23 and 31 March 2020, during the week of the UK lockdown, and were followed weekly for up to roughly 15 weeks. The sequence came from an adult who was a healthcare worker with PCR-confirmed SARS-CoV-2 infection or an uninfected control (not recorded which). Material for sequencing was whole blood. The sequence links TRBV25-1 to TRBJ2-7, and possibly TRBD1, on 5 matching bases. The DNA reads as follows: TGTGCCAGCAGTCAAGGGGCGGCCTACGAGCAGTACTTC. Its translation reads: CASSQGAAYEQYF.